What follows describes a single TCR beta chain. Antigen specificity is unknown. The data were taken from a study of regulatory dendritic cells for organ transplantation. Across the study: Day 6 dendritic cell cultures were stimulated with LPS.

Germline V gene sequence: CDR1 LGHNT, CDR2 FRNRAP. V shed 9 bases, J shed 2 bases, and the junction held 9 bases outside the gene matches. The CDR3 contains 14 residues. Sequencing used immunoSEQ multiplex PCR; TCRdb keeps in-frame clones, though not all of them. The sample lists over 20,000 clones, 80% to 90% occurring once. Findings of the study overall: Memory CD8+ clonal expansion seemed more limited with regulatory than mature dendritic cells. Resting memory CD8+ T cells held the most alloreactive clonotypes.

Sorted T cells were CFSE-labeled and cultured around 5 days with allogeneic regulatory or mature dendritic cells at 1:10. Memory T cells were CD45RO+, naive were CD45RA+, sorted by FACS. The TCR comes from a human donor in good health. The chain has TRBV12-5 and TRBJ2-7, with 8 bases that match TRBD1. The sequencing input was naive CD4+ T cells from blood cultured with regulatory dendritic cells. Noted subset: CD45RA+ naive T cells. The CDR3 loop is CARGGQALTYEQYF. The CDR3 nucleotides read TGTGCTAGGGGGGGACAGGCGTTAACCTACGAGCAGTACTTC. Supplemented by reference TRBV12-5 and TRBJ2-7, the full variable domain reads DARVTQTPRHKVTEMGQEVTMRCQPILGHNTVFWYRQTMMQGLELLAYFRNRAPLDDSGMPKDRFSAEMPDATLATLKIQPSEPRDSAVYFCARGGQALTYEQYFGPGTRLTVT.